These T cell receptor beta chains were read from a single sample in a study of blood T cells in healthy people across ages. TCRdb called the 5' RACE reads again in MiXCR, with one record for every CDR3 protein. The sample comprises 1.5 million to 2 million distinct CDR3 sequences, about 31% of which are singletons, and around 11% rests with the top ten. The specimen sequenced was blood. These TCRs come from a woman aged 25 to 39 in good health. CDR3s include the opening cysteine and the closing phenylalanine or tryptophan. D genes are given only for firm matches. For some rows the clone size is stated as once, few or many, or as a class when expanded; others skip it.

clone_size,d_call,j_call,v_call,cdr3_aa,cdr3_nt
few,NA,TRBJ2-2,TRBV11-2,CASSYGPANTGERFF,TGTGCCAGCAGCTATGGACCCGCGAACACCGGGGAGCGGTTTTTT
many,TRBD2,TRBJ2-1,TRBV29-1,CSAPGLAGGEQFF,TGCAGCGCTCCGGGACTAGCGGGAGGTGAGCAGTTCTTC
few,NA,TRBJ2-5,TRBV20-1,CSARGGGRGLEETQYF,TGCAGTGCTAGAGGTGGCGGCAGGGGTTTAGAAGAGACCCAGTACTTC
NA,TRBD1,TRBJ2-6,TRBV3-1,CASSHPGQGLFGANVLTF,TGTGCCAGCAGCCATCCGGGACAGGGGCTCTTCGGGGCCAACGTCCTGACTTTC
NA,TRBD2,TRBJ2-2,TRBV10-2,CASKTGTSGSNGELFF,TGCGCCAGCAAAACCGGGACTAGCGGGTCTAACGGGGAGCTGTTTTTT
few,TRBD1,TRBJ2-5,TRBV5-6,CASSKDRGKETQYF,TGTGCCAGCAGCAAGGACAGGGGGAAAGAGACCCAGTACTTC
few,NA,TRBJ2-3,TRBV9,CASSVDFAADTQYF,TGTGCCAGCAGCGTAGATTTCGCCGCAGATACGCAGTATTTT
few,TRBD2,TRBJ2-7,TRBV3-1,CASSQDWKREGYEQYF,TGTGCCAGCAGCCAAGATTGGAAGCGGGAGGGCTACGAGCAGTACTTC
NA,TRBD2,TRBJ2-1,TRBV19,CASRKRESPHEQFF,TGTGCCAGCCGTAAGCGGGAGAGTCCCCATGAGCAGTTCTTC
many,TRBD2,TRBJ2-3,TRBV11-2,CASSPSGGRPTDTQYF,TGTGCCAGCAGCCCCTCGGGGGGGAGACCCACAGATACGCAGTATTTT
NA,NA,TRBJ1-2,TRBV5-1,CASSLSPINYGYTF,TGCGCCAGCAGCTTGTCACCGATTAACTATGGCTACACCTTC
NA,NA,TRBJ1-1,TRBV7-2,CASSWSPGTGTEAFF,TGTGCCAGCAGCTGGTCGCCGGGGACGGGGACTGAAGCTTTCTTT
NA,TRBD2,TRBJ2-5,TRBV5-1,CASSSHLGGEETQYF,TGCGCCAGCAGCTCTCATCTGGGGGGGGAAGAGACCCAGTACTTC
few,TRBD2,TRBJ2-1,TRBV20-1,CSTGELAEYNEQFF,TGCAGCACAGGCGAGCTAGCGGAGTACAATGAGCAGTTCTTC
NA,NA,TRBJ2-7,TRBV5-5,CASSSTSVISYEQYF,TGTGCCAGCAGCTCGACTAGTGTTATCTCCTACGAGCAGTACTTC
few,NA,TRBJ2-1,TRBV20-1,CSARSTERFYYEQFF,TGCAGTGCTAGATCGACAGAGAGATTTTACTATGAGCAGTTCTTC